This T cell receptor (beta chain) stems from a study of blood T cell repertoires in COVID-19. Authors' data handling: The authors estimated nucleated cell counts from reference gene primer amplification. Produced via immunoSEQ multiplex PCR; TCRdb's table is partial and in-frame only. From that table come the V and J calls and clone size; the DNA was used to work out D and trimming. The table shows around 62,000 clones, with just over 85% occurring only once. The CDR3 consists of 14 residues. V shed 7 bases and J shed 0 bases, with 10 bases lying between them. Germline CDR1 MNHEY, CDR2 SVGAGI. This sequence was found in an older woman with COVID-19, enrolled during active disease. The material sequenced was peripheral blood. This chain connects TRBV6-5 to TRBJ1-3; unclear D gene. CDR3 protein: CASIPLNSGNTIYF. The CDR3 DNA follows: TGTGCCAGCATTCCACTTAACTCTGGAAACACCATATATTTT.